This T cell receptor beta chain stems from a study of T cell responses to AZD1222 COVID-19 vaccine. As concerns this clone: The antigen is not known.

Findings and caveats of the study: Seropositivity was recorded at baseline in only a handful of AZD1222 recipients. Spike regions recognized by vaccine-associated CD4 TCRs spanned the protein, led by 160-218 and 743-854.

The ends were cut back, 6 bases at V and 5 bases at J, with 14 bases in the middle. CDR3 size: 14 residues. Here immunoSEQ multiplex PCR was the method, and the copy in TCRdb shows in-frame clones only, minus some. The sample consists of fewer than 110,000 clones, approximately 86% of them appearing once. This TCR derives from an adult in good health. This specimen consisted of peripheral blood, obtained on day 0 of AZD1222 vaccination. This rearrangement joins TRBV23-1 to TRBJ2-1; D is undetermined. TRBV23-1 qualifies as an ORF whose function is uncertain. The CDR3 loop is CASSPAHENNEQFF. CDR3 nucleotide sequence: TGCGCCAGCAGCCCAGCCCATGAGAACAATGAGCAGTTCTTC.